The clone carrying this T cell receptor beta chain appeared a few times. The antigen remains unidentified. TCRdb fed the 5' RACE reads into MiXCR, producing one record per CDR3 protein. The sample consists of about 220,000 distinct CDR3 sequences, around a tenth of them appearing once. The CDR3 is made up of 15 amino acids. V dropped 1 base and J dropped 6; count of bases not matched to a gene: 8. Germline V lookup: CDR1 SGHTA, CDR2 FQGNSA. These data come from a study of identical twins. Study-wide results and limits: Cord blood beta clonotypes present at high abundance carried fewer insertions; no such pattern appeared in memory repertoires. Out-of-frame sharing of TCR alpha in monozygotic twins was underestimated by models. For out-of-frame alpha sequences shared by twins, low generation probability was in excess.

Sequencing was carried out using memory (CD45RO+) T cells sorted from blood. The source is a woman between 18 and 29 years old in good health. The genes are TRBV7-2 and TRBJ2-7; 8 bases fit TRBD1. DNA for the CDR3: TGTGCCAGCAGCTTAGGGGGGACAGGCCTCTCCGAGCAGTACTTC. It codes for CASSLGGTGLSEQYF.